This passage covers 22 T cell receptor beta chains from one sample sequenced in a study of graft-versus-host responses after intestinal transplantation. Libraries were prepared by immunoSEQ multiplex PCR; TCRdb keeps only in-frame clonotypes and omits some of them. There are about 20,000 clones in the sample; 86% occur only once, and 9.4% lies in the top ten. This specimen was PBMCs, taken approximately 230 days after intestinal transplant. These receptors were collected from a human patient who received an intestinal transplant, so some T cells may come from the graft donor.

The rearrangement uses TRBV11-2 and TRBJ1-1; no reliable D call. The V end lost 1 base, the J end lost 0 bases, and 12 bases lay between the germline ends. The CDR3 spans 16 residues. The germline V gene encodes CDR1 SGHAT and CDR2 FQNNGV. For the CDR3, the DNA is TGTGCCAGCAGCTTAGTGAGCGTCGGTGTGAACACTGAAGCTTTCTTT. It translates to CASSLVSVGVNTEAFF.

V gene TRBV4-1 combines with J gene TRBJ2-7; D remains unclear. The length of the CDR3 is 15 residues. The germline CDR1 and CDR2 sequences are MGHRA and YSYEKL. The V end was cut by 4 bases, the J end by 3 bases, with 16 bases between. CDR3 sequence: CASSLSAGLVYEQYF. As DNA, the CDR3 is TGCGCCAGCAGCCTGTCCGCAGGCCTAGTCTACGAGCAGTACTTC.

This clone has just one count. This sequence joins TRBV27 and TRBJ2-7, with 9 nucleotides matching TRBD1. V shed 5 bases, J shed 2 bases, and the junction held 10 bases outside the gene matches. CDR3 length: 16 residues. The germline V gene has CDR1 MNHEY and CDR2 SMNVEV (reference sequence). The CDR3 loop reads CASSPPPGQGTYEQYF. CDR3 DNA sequence: TGTGCCAGCAGTCCCCCGCCGGGACAGGGCACCTACGAGCAGTACTTC.

This chain connects TRBV20-1 to TRBJ2-1, with no clear D. The V end was cut by 2 bases, the J end by 10 bases, with 9 bases between. The CDR3 has 11 amino acids. The V gene's germline CDR1 is DFQATT and CDR2 SNEGSKA (reference sequence). The CDR3 DNA reads as TGCAGTGCTAGATTCGGCGCCGAGCAGTTCTTC. Its translation: CSARFGAEQFF.

This chain uses TRBV6-1 with TRBJ2-5; 9 nucleotides match TRBD2. The CDR3 loop spans 16 amino acids. Germline V gene data show CDR1 as MNHNS and CDR2 as SASEGT. The ends lost 0 bases at V and 2 bases at J; junction bases unmatched: 4. The CDR3 region has the DNA TGTGCCAGCAGTGAAGCTCTAGCGGGGTTACAAGAGACCCAGTACTTC. Its translation is CASSEALAGLQETQYF.

This chain links TRBV4-2 with TRBJ2-5, with 10 bases that match TRBD2. The V gene's germline CDR1 is LGHNA and CDR2 YNFKEQ. The CDR3 loop spans 15 amino acids. V shed 4 bases and J 2 bases; nucleotides not matched to a gene: 4. CDR3 protein: CASSLGAGGQETQYF. Written as DNA, the CDR3 is TGTGCCAGCAGCCTAGGAGCGGGGGGGCAAGAGACCCAGTACTTC.

CDR3 region: CAWAQGSYYEQYF. Here the CDR3 DNA reads TGTGCCTGGGCCCAGGGGAGCTACTACGAGCAGTACTTC. The chain has TRBV30 and TRBJ2-7; D is perhaps TRBD1 (6 bases). Germline values: CDR1 GTSNPN, CDR2 SVGIG (reference sequence). CDR3 length: 13 residues. The V end lost 5 bases, the J end lost 3 bases, and 14 bases lay between the germline ends.

V and J are TRBV13 and TRBJ2-7; 8 bases agree with TRBD2. The CDR3 loop spans 15 amino acids. V shed 5 bases and J 1 base; nucleotides not matched to a gene: 7. Germline lookup yields CDR1 PRHDT and CDR2 FYEKMQ (reference sequence). The CDR3 DNA reads TGTGCCAGCAGCGAGAGCGGGGGCCGGTCCTACGAGCAGTACTTC. This encodes CASSESGGRSYEQYF.

The chain links TRBV21-1 to TRBJ2-7; no DNA check was done on the table's D call, TRBD2. TRBV21-1 is described as a pseudogene. There are 11 residues in the CDR3. In DNA, the CDR3 is TGTGCCAGCGAGAGCTCCTACGAGCAGTACTTC. Translation: CASESSYEQYF.

The chain recombines TRBV7-9 with TRBJ2-7; no firm D call. The CDR3 has 13 residues. Trimming removed 4 bases from V and 1 base from J, with 8 bases in between. CDR1 and CDR2 from the germline V gene are SEHNR and FQNEAQ (reference sequence). CDR3 sequence: CASSWAPSYEQYF. The CDR3 nucleotides read TGTGCCAGCAGCTGGGCCCCATCCTACGAGCAGTACTTC.

The V and J genes are TRBV2 and TRBJ1-1; 7 positions match TRBD1. CDR1 is SNHLY and CDR2 is FYNNEI in the germline V gene. The CDR3 is 14 amino acids. Trimming removed 4 bases from V and 3 bases from J; junction bases left unmatched: 5. The CDR3 DNA reads TGTGCCAGCAGTGTGGAGACAGGGCACACTGAAGCTTTCTTT. As protein: CASSVETGHTEAFF.

This clone was detected only once. The V and J genes are TRBV5-1 and TRBJ2-1; D perhaps matches TRBD2 (6 bases). Germline CDR1 and CDR2: SGHRS and YFSETQ. The CDR3 extends over 15 amino acids. V was shortened by 0 bases and J by 2 bases, with 9 bases between the two germline ends. The DNA for the CDR3 is TGCGCCAGCAGCTTGGTGGCGGGGCCCTACAATGAGCAGTTCTTC. The encoded protein is CASSLVAGPYNEQFF.

This clone was observed once. Other DNA sequences from this sample encode an identical CDR3 as well. The rearrangement joins TRBV10-3 to TRBJ2-3, with D unresolved. This CDR3 contains 16 residues. Deletions cut 1 base from V and 0 bases from J, with 11 bases between. Per germline, CDR1 ENHRY and CDR2 SYGVKD. As DNA, the CDR3 is TGTGCCATCAGTGAGTTTGGTCGAGGAAGCACAGATACGCAGTATTTT. Translation gives CAISEFGRGSTDTQYF.

Regarding this clone: The CDR3 does not close with the conserved phenylalanine or tryptophan, likely indicating a read error. The chain has TRBV27 and TRBJ1-2; no clear D. The CDR3 is 15 residues long. The V gene's germline CDR1 is MNHEY and CDR2 SMNVEV (reference sequence). Deletions cut 5 bases from V and 4 bases from J, with 17 bases between. The CDR3 protein is CASSPGFGWTYGYTL. In DNA, the CDR3 is TGTGCCAGCAGTCCGGGTTTTGGTTGGACCTATGGCTACACCCTC.

Note on this clone: The junction shows a germline mismatch at one end, possibly a read error. V gene TRBV10-3 combines with J gene TRBJ2-2; 10 bases line up with TRBD2. Per the germline V gene, CDR1 is ENHRY and CDR2 is SYGVKD. The CDR3 extends over 16 amino acids. This CDR3 reads CATTDPAGGNPGELFF. As DNA, the CDR3 is TGTGCCACCACAGATCCAGCGGGGGGGAACCCCGGGGAGCTGTTTTTT.

This chain connects TRBV9 to TRBJ2-3, with D perhaps TRBD1 or TRBD2 (6 bases each). Germline V gene lookup returns CDR1 SGDLS and CDR2 YYNGEE. The CDR3 consists of 17 residues. V lost 0 bases and J lost 1, with 15 bases in between. The DNA of the CDR3 is TGTGCCAGCAGCGTAGTGGGGGGCCCTCCTGGCACAGATACGCAGTATTTT. Its protein is CASSVVGGPPGTDTQYF.

J is TRBJ2-3 and V is TRBV6-4; 7 bases map to TRBD2. This CDR3 has 16 amino acids. Germline V CDR1 and CDR2: MRHNA, SNTAGT. V dropped 3 bases and J dropped 0; count of bases not matched to a gene: 6. CDR3 region: CASSERGTSSTDTQYF. The DNA of the CDR3 is TGTGCCAGCAGTGAGCGGGGGACCTCTAGCACAGATACGCAGTATTTT.

This chain joins TRBV2 and TRBJ2-3; 9 bases fit TRBD1. This CDR3 spans 15 amino acids. Germline V gives CDR1 SNHLY, CDR2 FYNNEI. The V segment lost 9 bases and the J segment 2 bases; nucleotides outside the gene matches: 9. The CDR3 DNA sequence: TGTGCCAGAGAAGGACAGGGGAAAATCACAGATACGCAGTATTTT. Protein product: CAREGQGKITDTQYF.

The rearrangement joins TRBV4-1 to TRBJ2-7; 9 bases map to TRBD1. V dropped 8 bases and J dropped 7; count of bases not matched to a gene: 15. CDR1 and CDR2 (germline): MGHRA, YSYEKL. The CDR3 is 15 amino acids. CDR3: CASESSGTGIGEQYF. The CDR3 DNA reads TGCGCCAGCGAATCCTCCGGGACAGGGATCGGGGAGCAGTACTTC.

The V and J genes are TRBV4-2 and TRBJ2-3, with 15 bases that match TRBD2. Germline V gives CDR1 LGHNA, CDR2 YNFKEQ. The CDR3 length is 16 residues. V gave up 1 base and J gave up 4 bases; unmatched junction bases: 0. CDR3 sequence (DNA): TGTGCCAGCAGCCAAGGGACTAGCGGGGGGGCAGATACGCAGTATTTT. Translated, it gives CASSQGTSGGADTQYF.

In this sample, this clone turned up once. Other DNA sequences of this sample code for an identical CDR3. The rearrangement uses TRBV7-9 and TRBJ2-2, with 11 bases fitting TRBD1. The CDR3 runs 15 residues. After removal of 6 bases from V and 7 bases from J, the junction contained 7 bases not matched to a gene. Germline V gene data show CDR1 as SEHNR and CDR2 as FQNEAQ (reference sequence). The CDR3 region has the DNA TGTGCCAGCAGTCGCCGGGACAGGGGGGGCGGGGAGCTGTTTTTT. Translated, it gives CASSRRDRGGGELFF.

This clone has a single count. The chain employs TRBV29-1 and TRBJ2-4, with 8 positions matching TRBD1. Germline-derived CDR1 and CDR2 are SQVTM and ANQGSEA. V shed 3 bases, J shed 6 bases, and the junction held 4 bases outside the gene matches. The CDR3 totals 13 residues. The CDR3 DNA reads as TGCAGCGTTGATACAGGGGGTAGAAACATTCAGTACTTC. This translates into CSVDTGGRNIQYF.